These 25 T cell receptor beta chains were sequenced from one sample in a study of control samples from healthy donors and cancer patients. Sequencing was performed with immunoSEQ multiplex PCR; in TCRdb, only in-frame clones are kept and a portion is missing. This sample yields tens of thousands of clones, of which more than 80% are seen a single time; about 1.5% belongs to the top ten. Sequencing input: blood. These receptors came from a young woman in good health.

The CDR3 nucleotides read TGCGCCCGCTACTACACTAGACAGCTAGTTAATCAGCCCCAGCATTTT. Translation: CARYYTRQLVNQPQHF. The gene calls are TRBV10-1 and TRBJ1-5, with a tentative D call TRBD1 (5 bases). The V end was cut by 11 bases, the J end by 4 bases, with 24 bases between. The CDR3 sequence is 16 residues long. Germline CDR1 reads WNHNN; CDR2 reads SYGVQD (reference sequence).

The rearrangement uses TRBV7-9 and TRBJ2-1; TRBD2 matches at 11 bases. J was trimmed by 2 bases and V by 3 bases; bases with no gene match: 0. The CDR3 sequence is 15 residues long. Germline CDR1 reads SEHNR; CDR2 reads FQNEAQ (reference sequence). The CDR3 here is CASSFSGGAYNEQFF. Written as DNA, the CDR3 is TGTGCCAGCAGCTTTAGCGGGGGGGCCTACAATGAGCAGTTCTTC.

The chain uses TRBV7-9 and TRBJ2-2; TRBD2 matches 11 bases. Per the germline V gene, CDR1 is SEHNR and CDR2 is FQNEAQ (reference sequence). V lost 4 bases and J lost 1; bases outside the gene matches: 8. The CDR3 extends over 18 amino acids. For the CDR3, the DNA is TGTGCCAGCAGCTCGGATACTCTAGCGGGAGGGAACACCGGGGAGCTGTTTTTT. Protein product: CASSSDTLAGGNTGELFF.

The CDR3 coding sequence is TGTGCCAGCAGCTTTGTCGGCCAATGGGATGAGCAGTACTTC. This sequence encodes CASSFVGQWDEQYF. V gene TRBV7-9 combines with J gene TRBJ2-7; D remains ambiguous. From germline, CDR1 is SEHNR and CDR2 FQNEAQ (reference sequence). This CDR3 comprises 14 residues. V lost 3 bases and J 7 bases, leaving 16 bases between the germline ends.

CDR3 nucleotide sequence: TGTGCCAGCAGCTTAGTCCCTTCGACCCGGACTGAAGCTTTCTTT. Amino acid sequence: CASSLVPSTRTEAFF. The chain carries TRBV7-9 and TRBJ1-1; no clear D gene. Germline lookup yields CDR1 SEHNR and CDR2 FQNEAQ (reference sequence). This CDR3 has 15 amino acids. The V gene lost 1 base and the J gene lost 5 bases, with 14 bases spanning the gap.

The CDR3 bases are TGCGCCAGCAGCTTGGGCCCCAACCCCTCTGGACAGTGGGGCTACACCTTC. It codes for CASSLGPNPSGQWGYTF. The chain is built from TRBV5-1 and TRBJ1-2; a possible D gene is TRBD1 (6 bases). The CDR3 sequence is 17 residues long. Germline CDR1 and CDR2: SGHRS and YFSETQ. Trimming stripped 0 bases from V and 8 bases from J, with 23 bases between.

The V call is TRBV28, the J call TRBJ1-5; 9 positions agree with TRBD1. CDR3 length: 14 residues. From germline, CDR1 is MDHEN and CDR2 SYDVKM. Unmatched junction bases numbered 8, after V lost 11 bases and J lost 3 bases. CDR3 nucleotide sequence: TGTGCCGGGTCGGACAGGGGTCCCAATCAGCCCCAGCATTTT. Its translation: CAGSDRGPNQPQHF.

The genes are TRBV7-9 and TRBJ2-5, with 8 bases identical to TRBD2. Looked up from germline, CDR1 is SEHNR and CDR2 is FQNEAQ (reference sequence). This CDR3 has 16 residues. J lost 1 base, V lost 5 bases, and 9 bases had no gene match. This chain's CDR3 is CASSGGAGEIQETQYF. CDR3 nucleotides: TGTGCCAGCAGCGGGGGAGCGGGAGAGATCCAAGAGACCCAGTACTTC.

Concerning this clone itself: This same CDR3 is encoded by further DNA sequences in the sample. This chain connects TRBV6-5 to TRBJ2-1; D uncertain. Germline lookup yields CDR1 MNHEY and CDR2 SVGAGI. The CDR3 length is 13 residues. V lost 3 bases, J lost 4 bases, and 7 bases lay in between. In nucleotides, the CDR3 is TGTGCCAGCAGTTATCAGCGTTACAATGAGCAGTTCTTC. Protein product: CASSYQRYNEQFF.

The chain joins TRBV5-1 to TRBJ1-1; 10 bases agree with TRBD1. This CDR3 comprises 16 residues. Germline CDR1 reads SGHRS; CDR2 reads YFSETQ. The ends lost 5 bases at V and 0 bases at J; junction bases unmatched: 7. CDR3: CASRSTGGELNTEAFF. The CDR3 nucleotides are TGCGCCAGCAGATCGACAGGGGGCGAATTGAACACTGAAGCTTTCTTT.

This chain connects TRBV15 to TRBJ2-7, with D uncertain. Trimming took off 8 bases at V and 3 bases at J, with 14 bases between the two ends. In germline, CDR1 is LNHNV, CDR2 YYDKDF (reference sequence). This CDR3 has 13 amino acids. Here the CDR3 DNA reads TGTGCCACCGGCTTGGGGTCGGGCTACGAGCAGTACTTC. Its translation is CATGLGSGYEQYF.

This chain uses TRBV11-2 with TRBJ2-5; D is possibly TRBD1 or TRBD2 (6 bases each). In germline, CDR1 is SGHAT, CDR2 FQNNGV. Trimming took off 5 bases at V and 5 bases at J, with 12 bases between the two ends. CDR3 length equals 13 residues. The CDR3 bases are TGTGCCAGCAGCCCCGGGGGCTCGGAGACCCAGTACTTC. Translating it yields CASSPGGSETQYF.

This clone has only one observation. One end of the junction does not line up with germline, which may come from a read error. The chain carries TRBV12-3 or TRBV12-4 and TRBJ1-4; TRBD1 matches at 9 bases. The CDR3 spans 13 residues. The CDR3 DNA follows: TGTGCCAGCAGTTTATCCTCAGGGACAGGGATAAGTTTT. Translated: CASSLSSGTGISF.

The genes are TRBV11-3 and TRBJ1-2, with 10 positions matching TRBD1. The CDR3 sequence is 15 residues long. The V segment lost 3 bases and the J segment 6 bases; nucleotides outside the gene matches: 7. Germline-derived CDR1 and CDR2 are SGHNT and YENEEA. CDR3 bases: TGTGCCAGCAGCTTTAGACAGGGGGCGACGCATGGCTACACCTTC. This gives the protein CASSFRQGATHGYTF.

V and J are TRBV30 and TRBJ1-2; D is ambiguous. The germline V and J ends were trimmed by 0 bases and 3 bases, with 11 bases remaining between them. The length of the CDR3 is 14 residues. Germline V gene data show CDR1 as GTSNPN and CDR2 as SVGIG (reference sequence). This chain's CDR3 is CAWSVPGRYYGYTF. DNA for the CDR3: TGTGCCTGGAGTGTCCCGGGAAGGTACTATGGCTACACCTTC.

CDR3 residues: CASSFSRTVPLNEQFF. CDR3 bases: TGTGCCAGCAGCTTCTCGAGAACCGTCCCGCTCAATGAGCAGTTCTTC. J is TRBJ2-1 and V is TRBV7-8; D not resolved. The V and J ends lost 3 bases and 6 bases respectively, with 18 bases between them. This CDR3 contains 16 residues. CDR1 and CDR2 from the germline V gene are SGHVS and FQNEAQ.

This chain links TRBV4-1 with TRBJ2-3; 8 bases agree with TRBD2. The CDR3 consists of 16 residues. Germline-derived CDR1 and CDR2 are MGHRA and YSYEKL. Germline trimming cut 3 bases from V and 3 bases from J; bases unmatched to any gene: 8. CDR3 coding DNA: TGCGCCAGCAGCCACAACAGCGGGAGATTGACAGATACGCAGTATTTT. Translated: CASSHNSGRLTDTQYF.

The chain couples TRBV18 to TRBJ1-6; 12 nucleotides agree with TRBD1. Germline CDR1 and CDR2: KGHSH and LQKENI. V lost 3 bases, J lost 7 bases, and 4 bases stayed unmatched. The CDR3 loop spans 16 amino acids. CDR3 DNA sequence: TGTGCCAGCTCACCCGGGACAGGGGGCATAAATTCACCCCTCCACTTT. Its protein is CASSPGTGGINSPLHF. The whole variable domain, remainder taken from reference TRBV18 and TRBJ1-6, is NAGVMQNPRHLVRRRGQEARLRCSPMKGHSHVYWYRQLPEEGLKFMVYLQKENIIDESGMPKERFSAEFPKEGPSILRIQQVVRGDSAAYFCASSPGTGGINSPLHFGNGTRLTVT.

CDR3 nucleotide sequence: TGCAGCGGGGCACTAGCGGGAGGATGGGATGAGCAGTTCTTC. Amino acid sequence: CSGALAGGWDEQFF. This chain uses TRBV29-1 with TRBJ2-1, with 12 bases lining up with TRBD2. This CDR3 is 14 amino acids long. J gave up 8 bases and V 7 bases, and 9 bases lay outside the gene matches. Germline V gene sequence: CDR1 SQVTM, CDR2 ANQGSEA.

The J gene is TRBJ1-2, the V gene TRBV19, with 9 nucleotides matching TRBD1. CDR3 length: 14 residues. Germline V lookup: CDR1 LNHDA, CDR2 SQIVND (reference sequence). Germline trimming cut 5 bases from V and 4 bases from J; bases unmatched to any gene: 5. The CDR3 region is CASSLGQGTYGYTF. For the CDR3, the DNA is TGTGCCAGTAGTCTTGGACAGGGGACCTATGGCTACACCTTC.

The chain links TRBV14 to TRBJ2-1, with D possibly being TRBD2 (5 bases). The length of the CDR3 is 11 residues. Deletions cut 5 bases from V and 10 bases from J, with 9 bases between. The germline V gene encodes CDR1 SGHDN and CDR2 FVKESK. CDR3 DNA: TGTGCCAGCAGCACGGGATTAGAGCAGTTCTTC. Its translation: CASSTGLEQFF.

The V gene is TRBV7-9, the J gene TRBJ2-1, with 10 bases lining up with TRBD2. CDR3 length: 18 amino acids. The germline V gene has CDR1 SEHNR and CDR2 FQNEAQ (reference sequence). CDR3 DNA sequence: TGTGCTTCGCAGCCCGAAGGGGGACTAGCGTACAGGGGGAATGAGCAGTTCTTC. It yields the protein CASQPEGGLAYRGNEQFF.

The chain employs TRBV7-9 and TRBJ2-1; D not resolved. The germline V gene encodes CDR1 SEHNR and CDR2 FQNEAQ (reference sequence). V was clipped by 4 bases and J by 8 bases, with 12 bases between them. The CDR3 is 13 amino acids. In nucleotides, the CDR3 is TGTGCCAGCAGCTCGACCCAATCCCATGAGCAGTTCTTC. Protein sequence: CASSSTQSHEQFF.

This chain links TRBV18 with TRBJ2-3, with 7 bases that match TRBD1. This CDR3 has 14 amino acids. Germline-derived CDR1 and CDR2 are KGHSH and LQKENI. V was pared by 6 bases and J by 0 bases, with 3 bases of the junction left unmatched. The CDR3 is CASSGQRSTDTQYF. Here the CDR3 DNA reads TGTGCCAGCTCGGGACAGCGCAGCACAGATACGCAGTATTTT.

V gene TRBV20-1 combines with J gene TRBJ2-7; the D gene is possibly TRBD2 (6 bases). The CDR3 covers 11 residues. CDR1 and CDR2 from the germline V gene are DFQATT and SNEGSKA (reference sequence). V was trimmed by 6 bases and J by 4 bases, leaving 10 bases between them. CDR3 coding DNA: TGCAGTGCCCGCAGCGGGTACGAGCAGTACTTC. This gives the protein CSARSGYEQYF.